The T cell receptor (beta chain) described here comes from a study of identical twins. The CDR3 is 12 residues long. Trimming shortened V by 0 bases and J by 8 bases, and 10 bases separated the two germline ends. The germline CDR1 and CDR2 sequences are DFQATT and SNEGSKA (reference sequence). This clonotype was detected many times. TCRdb reprocessed the 5' RACE reads via MiXCR and lists one record per CDR3 protein. The profile shows 700,000 or so distinct CDR3 sequences, around 20% of them singletons. These records were also assigned to another study, of T cells expressing NK-cell markers.

Sequencing input: PBMCs. The chain uses TRBV20-1 and TRBJ1-2; tentative D call: TRBD1 (5 bases). The TCR was taken from a woman in her late teens or twenties in good health. Written as DNA, the CDR3 is TGCAGTGCTAGAGACAGGGTAGGAGGCTACACCTTC. It translates to CSARDRVGGYTF.